Listed here is a single TCR beta chain. What it binds is unknown. Some clones are missing from TCRdb's copy, which holds only in-frame ones; the method was immunoSEQ multiplex PCR. The sample lists around 170,000 clones; about 90% were seen once. The CDR3 covers 14 residues. Germline CDR1 is MNHNS and CDR2 is SASEGT. Trimming cost V 2 bases and J 2 bases; bases outside gene matches: 2. The entry originates in a study of T cell responses to AZD1222 COVID-19 vaccine. Points from the study as a whole: Clonal diversity was possibly underestimated, and white British individuals and females predominated among donors. The peak T cell response came first, and repertoires were sampled only after it. Unmutated variant regions reportedly attract nearly half of all spike-specific TCRs.

This receptor was taken from an adult who received the AZD1222 COVID-19 vaccine. This chain links TRBV6-1 with TRBJ2-7; 8 bases match TRBD1. The sample here was peripheral blood, taken 28 days after the second AZD1222 dose. Written as DNA, the CDR3 is TGTGCCAGCAGTGAAACAGGGGGAGCCTACGAGCAGTACTTC. Translating it yields CASSETGGAYEQYF.